Each of the 19 T cell receptor beta chains below was sequenced from the same sample in a study of blood T cell repertoires in COVID-19. Measured with immunoSEQ multiplex PCR; TCRdb has only the in-frame clones, and not every one. Seen here are a few hundred thousand clones, 80% to 90% observed once, and the top ten hold approximately 2%. Sequencing used peripheral blood. These receptors originate from a man between 40 and 49 years old who had recovered from COVID-19.

The chain links TRBV5-4 to TRBJ2-4; a weak D match, TRBD2 (5 bases). Trimming took off 9 bases at V and 1 base at J, with 23 bases between the two ends. The CDR3 has 17 residues. Germline V gives CDR1 SGHNT, CDR2 YYREEE (reference sequence). CDR3 DNA sequence: TGTGCCACCCGGGTTTCCGGGGAAGGTGGGGCCAAAAACATTCAGTACTTC. This sequence encodes CATRVSGEGGAKNIQYF. Full variable domain (missing parts from reference TRBV5-4 and TRBJ2-4): ETGVTQSPTHLIKTRGQQVTLRCSSQSGHNTVSWYQQALGQGPQFIFQYYREEENGRGNFPPRFSGLQFPNYSSELNVNALELDDSALYLCATRVSGEGGAKNIQYFGAGTRLSVL.

This sequence joins TRBV5-1 and TRBJ1-2; D unresolved. V gave up 4 bases and J gave up 4 bases, with 17 bases separating them. Germline CDR1 SGHRS, CDR2 YFSETQ. This CDR3 contains 15 residues. CDR3 sequence (DNA): TGCGCCAGCAGCCCGAGGGAGACTACCATCTATGGCTACACCTTC. Amino acids: CASSPRETTIYGYTF.

V usage is TRBV6-2 or TRBV6-3 and J usage is TRBJ1-1; 8 nucleotides agree with TRBD1. There are 14 residues in the CDR3. Trimming at V came to 5 bases and at J to 0 bases, leaving 2 bases not matched to a gene. Germline CDR1 MNHEY, CDR2 SVGEGT. The DNA for the CDR3 is TGTGCCAGCAGTGACAGGGGCATGAACACTGAAGCTTTCTTT. Translated: CASSDRGMNTEAFF.

V is TRBV9 and J is TRBJ2-1; TRBD2 matches at 7 bases. The J segment lost 4 bases and the V segment lost 4 bases, leaving 14 bases of the junction unmatched. This CDR3 has 17 amino acids. Germline V gene sequence: CDR1 SGDLS, CDR2 YYNGEE. The CDR3 sequence: CASSLHELAAPYNEQFF. CDR3 coding DNA: TGTGCCAGCAGCCTCCATGAGCTAGCGGCGCCTTACAATGAGCAGTTCTTC.

The rearrangement uses TRBV7-8 and TRBJ2-5; the D is unclear. In germline, CDR1 is SGHVS, CDR2 FQNEAQ. The CDR3 is 14 residues long. V lost 5 bases and J 2 bases, leaving 12 bases between the germline ends. The CDR3 DNA reads as TGTGCCAGCAGCGCGGCTAGGTCACAAGAGACCCAGTACTTC. The encoded protein is CASSAARSQETQYF. The whole variable domain, filled in from reference TRBV7-8 and TRBJ2-5, reads GAGVSQSPRYKVAKRGQDVALRCDPISGHVSLFWYQQALGQGPEFLTYFQNEAQLDKSGLPSDRFFAERPEGSVSTLKIQRTQQEDSAVYLCASSAARSQETQYFGPGTRLLVL.

This clone was counted between two and nine times. The CDR3 nucleotides are TGTGCCAGCAGAAAGGACAGCCGAAACAACTATGGCTACACCTTC. Amino acid sequence: CASRKDSRNNYGYTF. The V gene is TRBV2, the J gene TRBJ1-2, with D tentatively TRBD1 (6 bases). Germline loops: CDR1 SNHLY, CDR2 FYNNEI. V was pared by 6 bases and J by 2 bases, with 16 bases between. This CDR3 region has 15 residues.

This chain links TRBV5-1 with TRBJ2-6, with D maybe TRBD1 (6 bases). V lost 4 bases to trimming and J lost 2 bases, with 19 bases between them. This CDR3 contains 18 residues. CDR1 is SGHRS, CDR2 YFSETQ, per germline. CDR3 amino acids: CASSHRVGLPTGANVLTF. DNA for the CDR3: TGCGCCAGCAGCCACAGGGTGGGTCTCCCAACTGGGGCCAACGTCCTGACTTTC.

This sequence joins TRBV5-1 and TRBJ2-4; 13 bases match TRBD2. Germline trimming cut 0 bases from V and 9 bases from J; bases unmatched to any gene: 9. Per germline, CDR1 SGHRS and CDR2 YFSETQ. The CDR3 contains 17 residues. CDR3 sequence: CASSLDGTSGVVRIQYF. CDR3 coding DNA: TGCGCCAGCAGCTTGGACGGGACTAGCGGGGTGGTTCGCATTCAGTACTTC.

The chain combines TRBV11-2 with TRBJ2-3; D call uncertain. The V end lost 7 bases, the J end lost 4 bases, and 9 bases lay between the germline ends. This CDR3 contains 12 residues. Germline V gene lookup returns CDR1 SGHAT and CDR2 FQNNGV. The DNA for the CDR3 is TGTGCCAGCACCATCCCCCCAGATACGCAGTATTTT. This translates into CASTIPPDTQYF.

J is TRBJ2-7 and V is TRBV29-1; 9 bases line up with TRBD1. Trimming cost V 8 bases and J 5 bases; bases outside gene matches: 10. The length of the CDR3 is 13 residues. Germline V gene sequence: CDR1 SQVTM, CDR2 ANQGSEA. The CDR3 DNA is TGCAGCCCCCGAGGACAGGGGTGGAACGAGCAGTACTTC. Amino acid sequence: CSPRGQGWNEQYF.

V usage is TRBV2 and J usage is TRBJ2-2; D is uncertain. Germline CDR1 SNHLY, CDR2 FYNNEI. This CDR3 spans 13 amino acids. Trimming took off 5 bases at V and 1 base at J, with 5 bases between the two ends. As DNA, the CDR3 is TGTGCCAGCAGTCTAGAGAACACCGGGGAGCTGTTTTTT. This gives the protein CASSLENTGELFF.

The chain joins TRBV5-1 to TRBJ1-1; 9 nucleotides agree with TRBD1. CDR3 size: 14 residues. V gave up 3 bases and J gave up 3 bases; unmatched junction bases: 3. Looked up from germline, CDR1 is SGHRS and CDR2 is YFSETQ. The CDR3 spells CASSSDRGHTEAFF. Here the CDR3 DNA reads TGCGCCAGCAGCTCGGACAGGGGACACACTGAAGCTTTCTTT.

The gene calls are TRBV15 and TRBJ1-2; weak D call: TRBD1 (6 bases). The CDR3 is made up of 15 amino acids. The germline V and J ends were trimmed by 3 bases and 8 bases, with 19 bases remaining between them. CDR1 is LNHNV, CDR2 YYDKDF, per germline (reference sequence). The CDR3 is CATSREPPRGGGYTF. The CDR3, as DNA: TGTGCCACCAGCAGGGAACCGCCCAGGGGCGGCGGCTACACCTTC.

This clone was seen a single time. The genes are TRBV6-6 and TRBJ1-1, with a weak D call TRBD1 (5 bases). The V gene lost 7 bases and the J gene lost 4 bases, with 16 bases spanning the gap. This CDR3 spans 14 amino acids. Germline CDR1 and CDR2: MNHNY and SVGAGI (reference sequence). The CDR3, as DNA: TGTGCCAGCACCCCCGCGGGGCGTGGCACTGAAGCTTTCTTT. This sequence encodes CASTPAGRGTEAFF.

The J gene is TRBJ1-5, the V gene TRBV5-8, with 8 bases lining up with TRBD1. Germline V CDR1 and CDR2: SGHTS, YDEGEE. The CDR3 sequence is 14 residues long. V shed 4 bases and J 7 bases; nucleotides not matched to a gene: 7. The CDR3 is CASSPRTGHQPQHF. As DNA, the CDR3 is TGTGCCAGCAGCCCAAGGACAGGGCACCAGCCCCAGCATTTT.

The V call is TRBV7-6, the J call TRBJ1-2, with a tentative D call TRBD1 (6 bases). Germline-derived CDR1 and CDR2 are SGHVS and FNYEAQ. The CDR3 contains 15 residues. V dropped 1 base and J dropped 7 bases, with 16 bases sitting between them. The CDR3 region has the DNA TGTGCCAGCAGCTTAGTTCAGGGGCTTGAAGGTGGCTACACCTTC. Its protein product is CASSLVQGLEGGYTF.

This clone was seen a handful of times. V is TRBV27 and J is TRBJ1-1; no clear D gene. The CDR3 spans 15 residues. Trimming took 0 bases from V and 2 from J, leaving 10 bases between them. Germline V CDR1 and CDR2: MNHEY, SMNVEV (reference sequence). For the CDR3, the DNA is TGTGCCAGCAGTTTATCGCGGACTTTAAACACTGAAGCTTTCTTT. Translation: CASSLSRTLNTEAFF.

This chain joins TRBV28 and TRBJ1-2, with TRBD1 as a possible D gene (5 bases). CDR3 length equals 12 residues. CDR1 and CDR2 from the germline V gene are MDHEN and SYDVKM. The V and J ends lost 8 bases and 13 bases respectively, with 20 bases between them. CDR3 sequence: CASHSTGGGFTF. CDR3 nucleotide sequence: TGTGCCAGCCACTCTACAGGTGGAGGGTTCACCTTC.

The chain joins TRBV16 to TRBJ1-4, with D maybe TRBD1 (5 bases). The CDR3 is 16 amino acids. The germline CDR1 and CDR2 sequences are KGHSY and FQNENV. Trimming removed 3 bases from V and 0 bases from J, with 11 bases in between. For the CDR3, the DNA is TGTGCCAGCAGCCATTCGACAGATGCAACTAATGAAAAACTGTTTTTT. This codes for CASSHSTDATNEKLFF.